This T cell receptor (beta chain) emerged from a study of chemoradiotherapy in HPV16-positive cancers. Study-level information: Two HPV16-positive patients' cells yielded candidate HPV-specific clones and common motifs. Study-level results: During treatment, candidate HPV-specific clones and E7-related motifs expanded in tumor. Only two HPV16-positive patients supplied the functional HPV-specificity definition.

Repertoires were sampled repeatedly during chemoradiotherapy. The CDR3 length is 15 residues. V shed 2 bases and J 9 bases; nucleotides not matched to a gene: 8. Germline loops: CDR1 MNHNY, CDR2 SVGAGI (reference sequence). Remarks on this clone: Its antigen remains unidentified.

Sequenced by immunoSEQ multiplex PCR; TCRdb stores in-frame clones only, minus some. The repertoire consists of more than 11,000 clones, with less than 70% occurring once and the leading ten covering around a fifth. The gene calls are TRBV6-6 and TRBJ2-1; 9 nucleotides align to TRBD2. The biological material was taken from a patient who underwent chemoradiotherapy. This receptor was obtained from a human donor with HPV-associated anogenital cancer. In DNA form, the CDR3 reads TGTGCCAGCAGTTACATGGCGGGGGGGAGAGGTGAGCAGTTCTTC. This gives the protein CASSYMAGGRGEQFF.